This TCR beta chain was sequenced during a study of T cell changes during pregnancy in multiple sclerosis. Germline CDR1 reads MGHRA; CDR2 reads YSYEKL. V gave up 4 bases and J gave up 0 bases, with 10 bases separating them. This CDR3 contains 16 residues. Assay used: immunoSEQ multiplex PCR; TCRdb lists only in-frame clones, some missing. The sample holds tens of thousands of clones, more than 90% seen once. The sample in question was CD4+ T cells from peripheral blood mononuclear cells, obtained in the second trimester of pregnancy. The chain is built from TRBV4-1 and TRBJ1-6; tentatively, D is TRBD1 (6 bases). This sequence originates from a female donor in good health, enrolled as a control in a pregnancy study. The CDR3 here is CASSRGQSSYNSPLHF. The CDR3 bases are TGCGCCAGCAGCCGAGGACAGAGCTCCTATAATTCACCCCTCCACTTT.